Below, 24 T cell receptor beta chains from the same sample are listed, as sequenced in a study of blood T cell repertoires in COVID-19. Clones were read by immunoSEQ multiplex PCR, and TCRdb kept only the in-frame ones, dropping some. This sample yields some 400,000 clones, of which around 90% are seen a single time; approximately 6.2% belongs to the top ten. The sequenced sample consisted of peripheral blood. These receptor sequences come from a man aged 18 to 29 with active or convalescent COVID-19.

CDR3 sequence (DNA): TGTGCCAGCAGCCCACCGGGAACGGGGAGGGAGCAGTACTTC. As protein: CASSPPGTGREQYF. V and J are TRBV7-8 and TRBJ2-7; the D gene is possibly TRBD2 (6 bases). The length of the CDR3 is 14 residues. Germline values: CDR1 SGHVS, CDR2 FQNEAQ. V was shortened by 5 bases and J by 7 bases, with 18 bases between the two germline ends.

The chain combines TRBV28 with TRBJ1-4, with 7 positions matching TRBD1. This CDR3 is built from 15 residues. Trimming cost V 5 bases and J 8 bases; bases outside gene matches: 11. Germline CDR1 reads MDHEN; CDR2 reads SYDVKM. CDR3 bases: TGTGCCAGCAGTCCTAAGGACAGGTTTGGCGAAAAACTGTTTTTT. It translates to CASSPKDRFGEKLFF.

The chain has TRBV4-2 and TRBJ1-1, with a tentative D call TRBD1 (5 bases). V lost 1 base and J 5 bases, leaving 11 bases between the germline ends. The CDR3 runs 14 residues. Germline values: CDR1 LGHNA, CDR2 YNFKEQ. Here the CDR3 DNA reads TGTGCCAGCAGCCAAGGAGCAGGGAGGACTGAAGCTTTCTTT. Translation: CASSQGAGRTEAFF.

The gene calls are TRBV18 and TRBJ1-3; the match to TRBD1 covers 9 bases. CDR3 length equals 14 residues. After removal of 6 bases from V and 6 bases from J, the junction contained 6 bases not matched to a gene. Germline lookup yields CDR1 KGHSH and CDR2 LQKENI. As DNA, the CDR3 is TGTGCCAGCTCGCCTACAGGGGGCTTAAACACCATATATTTT. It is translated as CASSPTGGLNTIYF.

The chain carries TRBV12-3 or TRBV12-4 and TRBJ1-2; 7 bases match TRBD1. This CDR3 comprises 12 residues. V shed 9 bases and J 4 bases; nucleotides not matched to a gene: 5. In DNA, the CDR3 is TGTGCCAGTGCATCAGGGGGCTATGGCTACACCTTC. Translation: CASASGGYGYTF.

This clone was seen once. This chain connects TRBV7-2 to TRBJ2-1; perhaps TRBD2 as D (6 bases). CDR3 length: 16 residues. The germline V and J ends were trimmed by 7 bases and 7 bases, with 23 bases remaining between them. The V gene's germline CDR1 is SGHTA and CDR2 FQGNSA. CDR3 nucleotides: TGTGCCAGCACCCTTTTAGCTTTAAGGGCGGGGAATGAGCAGTTCTTC. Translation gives CASTLLALRAGNEQFF.

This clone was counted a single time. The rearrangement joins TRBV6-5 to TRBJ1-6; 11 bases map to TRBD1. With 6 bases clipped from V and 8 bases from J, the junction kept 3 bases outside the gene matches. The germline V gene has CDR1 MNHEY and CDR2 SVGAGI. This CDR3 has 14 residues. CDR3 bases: TGTGCCAGCAGCCGGGGACAGGGGGATTCACCCCTCCACTTT. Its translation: CASSRGQGDSPLHF.

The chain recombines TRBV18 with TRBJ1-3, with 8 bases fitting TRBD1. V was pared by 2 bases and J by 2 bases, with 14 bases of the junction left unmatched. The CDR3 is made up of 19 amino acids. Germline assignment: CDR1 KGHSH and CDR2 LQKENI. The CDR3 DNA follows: TGTGCCAGCTCACCAATCAAGTACGGACAGGGTATGGCTGGAAACACCATATATTTT. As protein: CASSPIKYGQGMAGNTIYF.

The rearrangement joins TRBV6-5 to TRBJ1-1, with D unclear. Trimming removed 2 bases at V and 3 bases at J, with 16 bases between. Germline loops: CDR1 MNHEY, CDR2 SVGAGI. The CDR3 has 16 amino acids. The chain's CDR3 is CASSYDPQRGDTEAFF. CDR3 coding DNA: TGTGCCAGCAGTTACGACCCTCAGAGAGGAGACACTGAAGCTTTCTTT.

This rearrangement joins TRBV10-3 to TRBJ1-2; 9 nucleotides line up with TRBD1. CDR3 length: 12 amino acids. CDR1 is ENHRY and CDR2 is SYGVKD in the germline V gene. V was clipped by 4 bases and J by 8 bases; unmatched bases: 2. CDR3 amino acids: CAISGGTGGYTF. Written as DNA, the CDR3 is TGTGCCATCAGTGGGGGGACAGGGGGCTACACCTTC.

The DNA of the CDR3 is TGTGCCAGCAGTGGAGTAACAGGACCCTACGAGCAGTACTTC. The encoded protein is CASSGVTGPYEQYF. V usage is TRBV25-1 and J usage is TRBJ2-7, with D perhaps TRBD1 (5 bases). V dropped 4 bases and J dropped 2 bases, with 12 bases sitting between them. Per germline, CDR1 MGHDK and CDR2 SYGVNS. CDR3 size: 14 residues.

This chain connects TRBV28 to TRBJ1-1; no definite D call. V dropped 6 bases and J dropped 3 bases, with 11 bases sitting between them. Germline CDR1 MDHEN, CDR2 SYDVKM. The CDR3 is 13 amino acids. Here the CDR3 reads CASSPLIHTEAFF. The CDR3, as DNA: TGTGCCAGCAGCCCACTAATCCACACTGAAGCTTTCTTT.

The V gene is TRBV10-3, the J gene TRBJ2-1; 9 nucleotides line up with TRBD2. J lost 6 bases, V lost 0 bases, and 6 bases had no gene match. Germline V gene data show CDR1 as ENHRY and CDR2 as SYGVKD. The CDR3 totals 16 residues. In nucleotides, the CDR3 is TGTGCCATCAGTGAGTCGAAGCGGGAGGCGGGCAATGAGCAGTTCTTC. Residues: CAISESKREAGNEQFF.

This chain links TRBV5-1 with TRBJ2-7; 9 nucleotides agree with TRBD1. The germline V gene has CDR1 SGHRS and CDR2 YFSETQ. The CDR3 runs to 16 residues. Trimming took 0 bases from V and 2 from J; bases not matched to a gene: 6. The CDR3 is CASSLGGTGSTYEQYF. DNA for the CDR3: TGCGCCAGCAGCTTGGGGGGGACAGGGTCGACCTACGAGCAGTACTTC.

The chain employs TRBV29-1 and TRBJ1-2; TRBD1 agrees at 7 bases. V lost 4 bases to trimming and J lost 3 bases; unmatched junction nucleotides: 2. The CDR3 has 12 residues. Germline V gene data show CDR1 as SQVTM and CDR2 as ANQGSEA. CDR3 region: CSVARGDYGYTF. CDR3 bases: TGCAGCGTTGCCAGGGGGGACTATGGCTACACCTTC. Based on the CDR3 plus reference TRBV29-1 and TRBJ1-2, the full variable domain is SAVISQKPSRDICQRGTSLTIQCQVDSQVTMMFWYRQQPGQSLTLIATANQGSEATYESGFVIDKFPISRPNLTFSTLTVSNMSPEDSSIYLCSVARGDYGYTFGSGTRLTVV.

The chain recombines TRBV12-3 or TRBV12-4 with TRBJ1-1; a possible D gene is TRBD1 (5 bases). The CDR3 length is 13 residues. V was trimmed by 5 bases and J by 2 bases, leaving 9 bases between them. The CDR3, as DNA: TGTGCCAGCAGTCAGGGCCGAAACACTGAAGCTTTCTTT. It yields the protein CASSQGRNTEAFF.

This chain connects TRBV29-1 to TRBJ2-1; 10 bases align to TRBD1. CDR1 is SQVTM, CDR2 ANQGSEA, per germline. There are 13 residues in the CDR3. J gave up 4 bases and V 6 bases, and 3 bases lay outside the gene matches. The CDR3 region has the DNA TGCAGCGTGGGGACAGGGGTTTACAATGAGCAGTTCTTC. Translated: CSVGTGVYNEQFF.

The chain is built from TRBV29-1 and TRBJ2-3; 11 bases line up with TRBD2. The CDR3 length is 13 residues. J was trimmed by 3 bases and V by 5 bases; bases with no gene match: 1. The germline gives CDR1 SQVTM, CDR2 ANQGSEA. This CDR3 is CSVTSGRTDTQYF. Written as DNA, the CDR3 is TGCAGCGTTACTAGCGGGAGAACAGATACGCAGTATTTT.

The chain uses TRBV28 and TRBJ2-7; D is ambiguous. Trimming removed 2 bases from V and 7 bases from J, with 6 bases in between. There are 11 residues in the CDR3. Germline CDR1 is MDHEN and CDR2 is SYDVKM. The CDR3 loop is CASSLLREQYF. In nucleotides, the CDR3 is TGTGCCAGCAGTTTACTTCGGGAGCAGTACTTC.

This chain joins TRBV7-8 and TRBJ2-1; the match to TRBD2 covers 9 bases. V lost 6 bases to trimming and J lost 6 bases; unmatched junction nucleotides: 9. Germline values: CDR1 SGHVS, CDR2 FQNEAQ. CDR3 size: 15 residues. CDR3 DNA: TGTGCCAGCAGACCCTTGGCGGGAGGGATCAATGAGCAGTTCTTC. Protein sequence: CASRPLAGGINEQFF.

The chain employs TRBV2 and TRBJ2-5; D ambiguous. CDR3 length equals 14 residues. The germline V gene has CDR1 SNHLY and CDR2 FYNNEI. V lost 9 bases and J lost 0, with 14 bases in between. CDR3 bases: TGTGCCAGTAGAGCCGACACGTACCAAGAGACCCAGTACTTC. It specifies CASRADTYQETQYF.

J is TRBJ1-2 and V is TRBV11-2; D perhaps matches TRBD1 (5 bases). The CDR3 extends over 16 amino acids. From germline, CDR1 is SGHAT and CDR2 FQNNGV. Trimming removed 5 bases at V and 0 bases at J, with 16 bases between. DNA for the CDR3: TGTGCCAGCAGCCCACCACCAGGGACTACTAACTATGGCTACACCTTC. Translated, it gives CASSPPPGTTNYGYTF.

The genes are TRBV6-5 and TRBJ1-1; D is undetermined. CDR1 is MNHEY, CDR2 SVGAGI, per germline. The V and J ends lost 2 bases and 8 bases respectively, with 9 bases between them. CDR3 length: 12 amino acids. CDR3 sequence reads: CASSYRGGEAFF. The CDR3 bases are TGTGCCAGCAGTTACCGGGGTGGGGAAGCTTTCTTT.

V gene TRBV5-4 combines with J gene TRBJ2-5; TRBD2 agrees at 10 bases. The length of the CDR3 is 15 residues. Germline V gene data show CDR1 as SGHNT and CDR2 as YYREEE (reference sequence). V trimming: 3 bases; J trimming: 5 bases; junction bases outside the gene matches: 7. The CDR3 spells CASSSVAGGGETQYF. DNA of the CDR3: TGTGCCAGCAGCTCAGTAGCGGGAGGCGGGGAGACCCAGTACTTC.